Given below is one TCR beta chain in context. The sample is drawn from a study of blood T cell repertoires in COVID-19. Study-level information: Samples came from the United States, Italy and Spain, spanning acute and convalescent COVID-19. PBMCs, B-cell-depleted T cells, or T cells were the source of the cDNA or gDNA that made up the material.

Original methodology: Counts of nucleated cells, estimated from reference gene primer amplification, were obtained. Assay used: immunoSEQ multiplex PCR; TCRdb lists only in-frame clones, some missing. The DNA was the basis for D and trimming; V, J and clone size are from that table. The data contain under 200,000 clones, roughly 81% of them seen just once; the ten biggest clones take up 4.9%. This TCR derives from a woman of 80 years or more with acute or convalescent COVID-19. Sequenced input: peripheral blood.

CDR3 region: CASSSQGIQPQHF. Here the CDR3 DNA reads TGTGCCAGCAGTTCGCAGGGAATACAGCCCCAGCATTTT. The chain combines TRBV27 with TRBJ1-5, with D tentatively TRBD1 (5 bases). In germline, CDR1 is MNHEY, CDR2 SMNVEV (reference sequence). The CDR3 length is 13 residues. V was pared by 4 bases and J by 7 bases, with 11 bases between.